A single sample gave rise to the 17 T cell receptor beta chains below, sequenced in a study of T cell repertoires in cytomegalovirus infection. Antigens of these TCRs are unknown. TCRdb passed the reads through MiXCR, listing each CDR3 protein once. There are around 770,000 distinct CDR3 sequences in the sample; 29% occur only once, and under 15% lies in the top ten. Material: cultured CD8+ T cells from PBMCs, obtained from culture after CMV antigen stimulation. These receptors were collected from a human donor in good health (CMV status not recorded). Some clones in this sample may be carry-over from other donors' samples.

This clonotype was seen more than once but under ten times. V gene TRBV28 combines with J gene TRBJ1-1, with D maybe TRBD1 (6 bases). CDR1 is MDHEN, CDR2 SYDVKM, per germline. CDR3 size: 14 residues. V lost 8 bases and J lost 0, with 13 bases in between. CDR3 residues: CASGEQGLNTEAFF. Here the CDR3 DNA reads TGTGCCAGCGGCGAACAGGGACTGAACACTGAAGCTTTCTTT.

The chain joins TRBV14 to TRBJ2-4; 12 nucleotides match TRBD1. Germline values: CDR1 SGHDN, CDR2 FVKESK. With 0 bases clipped from V and 8 bases from J, the junction kept 5 bases outside the gene matches. The CDR3 covers 16 residues. CDR3 nucleotide sequence: TGTGCCAGCAGCCAAGAGTGGGACAGGGGGCGACACATTCAGTACTTC. It specifies CASSQEWDRGRHIQYF.

In this sample, this clonotype turned up a few times. This chain joins TRBV10-3 and TRBJ2-3; 8 bases agree with TRBD2. The CDR3 is 17 amino acids. V lost 0 bases to trimming and J lost 0 bases; unmatched junction nucleotides: 5. Germline CDR1 and CDR2: ENHRY and SYGVKD. The DNA for the CDR3 is TGTGCCATCAGTGAGTCGAGCGGGGGAAGAAGCACAGATACGCAGTATTTT. This gives the protein CAISESSGGRSTDTQYF.

The chain employs TRBV28 and TRBJ2-1; 7 bases fit TRBD1. The CDR3 spans 14 residues. The J segment lost 8 bases and the V segment lost 7 bases, leaving 11 bases of the junction unmatched. Germline V gene data show CDR1 as MDHEN and CDR2 as SYDVKM. CDR3 coding DNA: TGTGCCAGCACAGGAAGGGGGCACGGGTATGAGCAGTTCTTC. Its protein product is CASTGRGHGYEQFF.

This chain connects TRBV5-4 to TRBJ2-5; 8 bases fit TRBD1. The CDR3 runs to 17 residues. V gave up 0 bases and J gave up 4 bases; unmatched junction bases: 11. Germline loops: CDR1 SGHNT, CDR2 YYREEE (reference sequence). CDR3 coding DNA: TGTGCCAGCAGCTTGGCAGGGGGCTCCTGGAGCTCAGAGACCCAGTACTTC. Translation: CASSLAGGSWSSETQYF.

The gene calls are TRBV10-3 and TRBJ2-3; possibly TRBD2 for D (5 bases). The germline V gene has CDR1 ENHRY and CDR2 SYGVKD. The CDR3 has 13 amino acids. The V gene lost 0 bases and the J gene lost 14 bases, with 15 bases spanning the gap. CDR3 residues: CAISESNLAAGYF. In DNA, the CDR3 is TGTGCCATCAGTGAGTCGAACCTAGCCGCGGGGTATTTT.

The V gene is TRBV12-5, the J gene TRBJ1-6; D unclear. The germline V and J ends were trimmed by 5 bases and 13 bases, with 15 bases remaining between them. The CDR3 runs 13 residues. Germline values: CDR1 LGHNT, CDR2 FRNRAP. CDR3 sequence reads: CASGLASGFPLHF. CDR3 coding DNA: TGTGCTAGTGGTCTGGCCTCGGGATTCCCCCTCCACTTT.

The chain combines TRBV12-3 or TRBV12-4 with TRBJ2-3; TRBD2 matches at 8 bases. The CDR3 spans 14 residues. V lost 7 bases to trimming and J lost 2 bases; unmatched junction nucleotides: 5. CDR3 region: CASKGTRPTDTQYF. CDR3 DNA: TGTGCCAGCAAAGGGACTAGGCCCACAGATACGCAGTATTTT.

This clonotype was recorded at least ten times. This CDR3 is CASSLDRTALNTEAFF. The CDR3, as DNA: TGTGCCAGCAGCTTAGATCGGACGGCCCTTAACACTGAAGCTTTCTTT. The chain combines TRBV7-2 with TRBJ1-1, with D uncertain. The CDR3 is made up of 16 amino acids. V was cut by 1 base and J by 2 bases, with 14 bases left in between. Germline V gene lookup returns CDR1 SGHTA and CDR2 FQGNSA. Full variable domain (outside the CDR3, taken from reference TRBV7-2 and TRBJ1-1): GAGVSQSPSNKVTEKGKDVELRCDPISGHTALYWYRQSLGQGLEFLIYFQGNSAPDKSGLPSDRFSAERTGGSVSTLTIQRTQQEDSAVYLCASSLDRTALNTEAFFGQGTRLTVV.

J is TRBJ2-2 and V is TRBV12-3 or TRBV12-4; D is possibly TRBD1 (6 bases). V shed 4 bases and J shed 5 bases, with 11 bases lying between them. The CDR3 sequence is 14 residues long. CDR3 sequence reads: CASSWYRDTGELFF. The DNA for the CDR3 is TGTGCCAGCAGTTGGTACAGGGATACCGGGGAGCTGTTTTTT.

Only a few counts were recorded for this clonotype. V is TRBV7-9 and J is TRBJ1-4, with D perhaps matching TRBD1 (6 bases). The CDR3 is 14 amino acids. The V gene's germline CDR1 is SEHNR and CDR2 FQNEAQ (reference sequence). Trimming stripped 4 bases from V and 8 bases from J, with 14 bases between. The CDR3 loop reads CASSSSGADEKLFF. The CDR3 DNA sequence: TGTGCCAGCAGCTCCTCAGGGGCCGACGAAAAACTGTTTTTT.

This clonotype showed up just a few times. The chain uses TRBV7-8 and TRBJ1-5; D not certain. The length of the CDR3 is 13 residues. Germline V gene data show CDR1 as SGHVS and CDR2 as FQNEAQ. V dropped 10 bases and J dropped 5 bases, with 15 bases sitting between them. In DNA, the CDR3 is TGTGCCACCTCGGACGGAAGGGATCAGCCCCAGCATTTT. Translated: CATSDGRDQPQHF.

This clonotype has a count of ten or more. The rearrangement links TRBV7-9 to TRBJ2-3; a possible D gene is TRBD1 (5 bases). Germline-derived CDR1 and CDR2 are SEHNR and FQNEAQ (reference sequence). Trimming removed 2 bases from V and 4 bases from J, with 16 bases in between. The CDR3 consists of 16 residues. CDR3 nucleotides: TGTGCCAGCAGCTTAAGGGTAGGGGTGCCCGCAGATACGCAGTATTTT. Its protein is CASSLRVGVPADTQYF.

J is TRBJ2-5 and V is TRBV6-1, with D possibly called TRBD1 or TRBD2 (5 bases each). Germline V gene sequence: CDR1 MNHNS, CDR2 SASEGT. This CDR3 comprises 14 residues. Trimming shortened V by 5 bases and J by 2 bases, and 12 bases separated the two germline ends. The CDR3 DNA reads as TGTGCCAGCAGTACCCGGGACGGACAAGAGACCCAGTACTTC. It yields the protein CASSTRDGQETQYF.

This clonotype was counted a few times. V is TRBV12-5 and J is TRBJ2-1; 9 positions match TRBD2. This CDR3 contains 18 residues. Trimming at V came to 5 bases and at J to 9 bases, leaving 20 bases not matched to a gene. Per the germline V gene, CDR1 is LGHNT and CDR2 is FRNRAP. CDR3 sequence reads: CASGPGIAGDPSLVEQFF. The CDR3 bases are TGTGCTAGTGGTCCAGGAATAGCGGGGGACCCCAGCTTAGTTGAGCAGTTCTTC.

Many counts were recorded for this clonotype. V gene TRBV7-2 combines with J gene TRBJ1-1, with D perhaps matching TRBD1 (6 bases). Trimming removed 1 base from V and 7 bases from J, with 22 bases in between. Looked up from germline, CDR1 is SGHTA and CDR2 is FQGNSA. The CDR3 runs to 17 residues. Here the CDR3 reads CASSLVVGQFDRDEAFF. The CDR3 DNA follows: TGTGCCAGCAGCTTAGTGGTCGGACAGTTTGATAGGGATGAAGCTTTCTTT.

Only a few counts were recorded for this clonotype. This chain joins TRBV6-6 and TRBJ2-7, with D perhaps being TRBD1 or TRBD2 (5 bases each). The CDR3 is 18 amino acids. Germline lookup yields CDR1 MNHNY and CDR2 SVGAGI (reference sequence). V was pared by 2 bases and J by 3 bases, with 23 bases between. CDR3 nucleotide sequence: TGTGCCAGCAGTTACAAACCCGGCTCTGGGGGAGTCAGCTACGAGCAGTACTTC. Translated: CASSYKPGSGGVSYEQYF.